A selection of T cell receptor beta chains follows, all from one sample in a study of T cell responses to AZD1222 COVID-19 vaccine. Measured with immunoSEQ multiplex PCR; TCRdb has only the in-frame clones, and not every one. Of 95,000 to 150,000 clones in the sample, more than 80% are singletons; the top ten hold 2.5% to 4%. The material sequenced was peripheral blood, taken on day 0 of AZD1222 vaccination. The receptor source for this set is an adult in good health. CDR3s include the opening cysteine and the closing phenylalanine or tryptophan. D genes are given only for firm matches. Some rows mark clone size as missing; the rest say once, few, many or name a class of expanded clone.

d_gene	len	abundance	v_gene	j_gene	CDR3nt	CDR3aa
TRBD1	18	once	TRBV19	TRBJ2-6	TGTGCCAGTAGTATCTTGGGACAGGGGGCGCGCGGGGCCAACGTCCTGACTTTC	CASSILGQGARGANVLTF
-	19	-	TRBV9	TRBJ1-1	TGTGCCAGCAGCGTAGGGGTATTCGGGGGAGACTCCGGGAACACTGAAGCTTTCTTT	CASSVGVFGGDSGNTEAFF
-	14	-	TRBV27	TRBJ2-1	TGTGCCAGCAGTACATGGGTCCCCTACAATGAGCAGTTCTTC	CASSTWVPYNEQFF
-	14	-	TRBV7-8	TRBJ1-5	TGTGCCAGCAGCTTCAAGGGGGGCGATCAGCCCCAGCATTTT	CASSFKGGDQPQHF
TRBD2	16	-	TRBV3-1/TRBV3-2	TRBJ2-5	TGTGCCAGCAGCCCCCTGACCGGGAGGGGAGGAGAGACCCAGTACTTC	CASSPLTGRGGETQYF
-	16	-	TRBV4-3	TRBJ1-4	TGCGCCAGCAGCCAAGAGGAGGGGTTGACTAATGAAAAACTGTTTTTT	CASSQEEGLTNEKLFF
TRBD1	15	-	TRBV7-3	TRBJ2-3	TGTGCCAGCAGCTACAGGGGGCTACCCACAGATACGCAGTATTTT	CASSYRGLPTDTQYF
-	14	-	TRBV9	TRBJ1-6	TGTGCCAGCAGCGCGGGACCGTGGAATTCACCCCTCCACTTT	CASSAGPWNSPLHF
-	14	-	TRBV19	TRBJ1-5	TGTGCCAGTAGCTGGGACGTGGTGAATCAGCCCCAGCATTTT	CASSWDVVNQPQHF
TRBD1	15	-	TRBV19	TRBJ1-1	TGTGCCAGTAGTCTCGCCCCGGGGACAGTCACTGAAGCTTTCTTT	CASSLAPGTVTEAFF
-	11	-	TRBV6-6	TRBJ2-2	TGTGCCAGCAGGGGGGCCGGGGAGCTGTTTTTT	CASRGAGELFF
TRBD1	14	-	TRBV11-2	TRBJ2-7	TGTGCCAGCAGCTCCTACAGGGGAAGCTACGAGCAGTACTTC	CASSSYRGSYEQYF
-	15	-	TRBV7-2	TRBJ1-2	TGTGCCAGCAGCTTAGAGCCAGTTCTTCCCTATGGCTACACCTTC	CASSLEPVLPYGYTF
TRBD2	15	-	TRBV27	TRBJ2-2	TGTGCCAGCAGTTTAGAGAGCGGGAGGGCCGGGGAGCTGTTTTTT	CASSLESGRAGELFF
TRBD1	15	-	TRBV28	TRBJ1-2	TGTGCCAGCAGTTCCCCAGGGGGCCGTACCGATGGCTACACCTTC	CASSSPGGRTDGYTF
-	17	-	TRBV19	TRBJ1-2	TGTGCCAGTAGTATCCTCCTAATCCGAACGGGCATAAGTGGCTACACCTTC	CASSILLIRTGISGYTF
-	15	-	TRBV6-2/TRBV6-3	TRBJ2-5	TGTGCCAGCAGCCCCGGGACTTCCTTTCGGGAGACCCAGTACTTC	CASSPGTSFRETQYF
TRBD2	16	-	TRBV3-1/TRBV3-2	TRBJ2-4	TGTGCCAGCAGCCACCATAGCGGGAGCAACAAAAACATTCAGTACTTC	CASSHHSGSNKNIQYF
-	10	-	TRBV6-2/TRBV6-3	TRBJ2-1	TGTGCCAGCAGTCAAAATGAGCAGTTCTTC	CASSQNEQFF
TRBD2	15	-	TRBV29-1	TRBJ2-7	TGCAGCGTTCGGTTAGGACTAGCGACTACCTACGAGCAGTACTTC	CSVRLGLATTYEQYF
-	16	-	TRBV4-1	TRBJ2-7	TGCGCCAGCAGCCAGGACCTGGGGGGAGGACATTACGAGCAGTACTTC	CASSQDLGGGHYEQYF
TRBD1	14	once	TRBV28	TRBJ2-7	TGTGCCAGCAGCCTGACAGGGGGGGCCTACGAGCAGTACTTC	CASSLTGGAYEQYF
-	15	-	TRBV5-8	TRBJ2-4	TGTGCCAGCAGCTGGGGATGGCTAGCCAAAAACATTCAGTACTTC	CASSWGWLAKNIQYF
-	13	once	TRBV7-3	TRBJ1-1	TGTGCCAGCAGCTTAGAGGTGAACACTGAAGCTTTCTTT	CASSLEVNTEAFF
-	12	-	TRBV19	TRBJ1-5	TGTGCCAGTGGGGGGAGAGCTCAGCCCCAGCATTTT	CASGGRAQPQHF
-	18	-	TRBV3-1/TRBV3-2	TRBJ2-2	TGTGCCAGCAGCTCGGATCAAAGGGTTATCGAGGGCACCGGGGAGCTGTTTTTT	CASSSDQRVIEGTGELFF
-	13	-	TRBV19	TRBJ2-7	TGTGCCAGTAGTTCCGGACAGTTTTACGAGCAGTACTTC	CASSSGQFYEQYF
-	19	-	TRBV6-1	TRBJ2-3	TGTGCCAGCAGTGAATCCGTCCCGGGACACTTACCTAGCACAGATACGCAGTATTTT	CASSESVPGHLPSTDTQYF
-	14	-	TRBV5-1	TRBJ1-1	TGCGCCAGCGGGGGGGAGTCTATGAACACTGAAGCTTTCTTT	CASGGESMNTEAFF
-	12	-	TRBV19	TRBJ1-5	TGTGCCAGTAGTATAGCGGATCAGCCCCAGCATTTT	CASSIADQPQHF
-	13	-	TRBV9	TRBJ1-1	TGTGCCAGCAGCGCGCAAGCGGGGACTGAAGCTTTCTTT	CASSAQAGTEAFF
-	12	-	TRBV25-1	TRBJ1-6	TGTGCCAGCCTGCCGGGGAATTCACCCCTCCACTTT	CASLPGNSPLHF
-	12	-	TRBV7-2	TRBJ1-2	TGTGCCAGCAGCATTGGGGGCTCTGGCTACACCTTC	CASSIGGSGYTF
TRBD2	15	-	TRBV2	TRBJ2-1	TGTGCCAGCAGTGAAGCAAGGGCTAGCGGGAATGAGCAGTTCTTC	CASSEARASGNEQFF
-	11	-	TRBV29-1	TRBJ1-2	TGCAGCGTTACCCAGGGTAGTGGCTACACCTTC	CSVTQGSGYTF
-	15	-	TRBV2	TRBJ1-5	TGTGCCAGCAGTGATGGGGGGAAAAGCAATCAGCCCCAGCATTTT	CASSDGGKSNQPQHF
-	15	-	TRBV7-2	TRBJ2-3	TGTGCCAGCAGCTTAGTCGGCGGGGGCCCAGATACGCAGTATTTT	CASSLVGGGPDTQYF
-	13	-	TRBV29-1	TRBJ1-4	TGCAGCGTTGAACGGGAGGGGAATGAAAAACTGTTTTTT	CSVEREGNEKLFF
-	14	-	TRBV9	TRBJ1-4	TGTGCCAGCAGCGTGCCGGGGGCGGATGAAAAACTGTTTTTT	CASSVPGADEKLFF
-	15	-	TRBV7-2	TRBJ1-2	TGTGCCAGCAGCTTAGGTCACAGCTCTACGGGTGGCTACACCTTC	CASSLGHSSTGGYTF